This is a list of T cell receptor beta chains from one sample in a study of blood T cells in healthy people across ages. TCRdb re-called the 5' RACE reads with MiXCR, one entry per CDR3 protein. The table has roughly 640,000 distinct CDR3 sequences, roughly 31% seen once. The sample taken for sequencing was blood. The origin of the receptors is a woman of 80 years or more in good health. Both conserved end residues are trimmed from each CDR3.

>TRBV12-3/TRBV12-4|TRBJ2-7
ASSFGGEQY
>TRBV21-1|TRBJ2-1
ASSKAPGGAPYNEQF
>TRBV11-2|TRBJ1-1
ASSLRGEAF
>TRBV10-1|TRBJ2-7
ASRGTGAPTYEQY
>TRBV27|TRBJ2-7
ASRRAATYEQY
>TRBV25-1|TRBJ1-1
ASRWSNTETF
>TRBV6-5|TRBJ2-3
ASSYGQRGPDTQY
>TRBV5-1|TRBJ2-6
ASSGGHPASGANVLT
>TRBV9|TRBJ2-7
ASSVRLGPYEQY
>TRBV7-8|TRBJ1-2
ASSPLRTQNYGYT
>TRBV2|TRBJ2-3
ASGRSGGAGLSDTQY
>TRBV20-1|TRBJ1-1
SARDVFQGSMNTEAF
>TRBV9|TRBJ2-1
ASSVEGRGVDNEQF
>TRBV20-1|TRBJ2-6
SAVQGSGANVLT
>TRBV20-1|TRBJ2-5
SAEGDSGGEETQY
>TRBV10-3|TRBJ2-7
AITPNTTYEQY
>TRBV6-6|TRBJ2-2
ATRGSTGELF
>TRBV28|TRBJ2-1
ASSGRTSGVLGSYNEQF
>TRBV12-3/TRBV12-4|-
ASSGEDRKTQY
>TRBV7-9|TRBJ1-4
ASSPGREKLF
>TRBV27|TRBJ1-2
ASSLRAGLMFDYGYT
>TRBV19|TRBJ1-2
ASSLQEGLLGGYT
>TRBV5-6|TRBJ2-2
ASTLAGGPNTGELF
>TRBV7-8|TRBJ2-3
ASSPLGGGPSDTQY
>TRBV3-1|TRBJ2-7
ASSLSAPTSEQY
>TRBV5-5|TRBJ1-5
ASSSSRDTLSNQPQH
>TRBV6-1|TRBJ2-5
ASSKEETQY
>TRBV20-1|TRBJ2-3
SAHGGDGGDTQY
>TRBV10-2|TRBJ2-5
ASSDGQETQY
>TRBV5-6|TRBJ2-5
ASSLMTRATIYNEQY
>TRBV5-1|TRBJ2-7
ASSNLGTASSYEQY
>TRBV6-2/TRBV6-3|TRBJ2-1
ASNVLAGGRYEQF
>TRBV7-9|TRBJ2-7
AGGQGLWREQY
>TRBV7-9|TRBJ2-5
ASSLTTGGGETQY
>TRBV4-2|TRBJ2-7
ASSQFWGAGAYEQY
>TRBV11-2|TRBJ2-3
ASSPLAGGLDTQY
>TRBV5-6|TRBJ2-5
ASSLVVMGEGQETQY
>TRBV6-5|TRBJ2-2
ASQGLGTRELF
>TRBV7-9|TRBJ2-1
ASRTPAAGRTGSSYNEQF
>TRBV9|TRBJ1-2
ASSGMGPQGNYGYT
>TRBV20-1|TRBJ2-3
SAVPEDTQY
>TRBV20-1|TRBJ1-1
SARGDRGGTEAF
>TRBV5-1|TRBJ1-1
ASSPEILNTEAF
>TRBV12-3/TRBV12-4|TRBJ2-1
ASRNSGGTYNEQF
>TRBV14|TRBJ1-1
ASSEMYKSSAF
>TRBV6-1|TRBJ1-5
ASSGDPNSNQPQH
>TRBV3-1|TRBJ1-3
ASSQGRSGNTIY
>TRBV30|TRBJ2-2
AWSSLINTGELF
>TRBV6-2/TRBV6-3|TRBJ2-7
ASSPIGSGYEQY
>TRBV19|TRBJ1-2
ASRDRDRYGYT
>TRBV4-1|TRBJ1-4
ASSQGSGTGEHVNEKLF